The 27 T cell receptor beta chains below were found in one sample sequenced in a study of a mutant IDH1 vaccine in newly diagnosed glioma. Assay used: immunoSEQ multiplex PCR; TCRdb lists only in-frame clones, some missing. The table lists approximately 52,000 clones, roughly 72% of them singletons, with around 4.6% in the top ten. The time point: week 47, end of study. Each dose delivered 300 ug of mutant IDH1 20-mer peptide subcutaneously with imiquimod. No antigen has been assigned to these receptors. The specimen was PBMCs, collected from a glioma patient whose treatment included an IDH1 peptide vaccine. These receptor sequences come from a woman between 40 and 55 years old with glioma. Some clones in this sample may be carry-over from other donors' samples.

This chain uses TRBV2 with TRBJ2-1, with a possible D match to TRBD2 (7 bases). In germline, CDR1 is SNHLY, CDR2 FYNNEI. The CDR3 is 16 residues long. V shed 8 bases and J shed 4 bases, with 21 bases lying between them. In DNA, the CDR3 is TGTGCCAGCCGGAGGGGGGGGGCCAATAGATACAATGAGCAGTTCTTC. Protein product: CASRRGGANRYNEQFF. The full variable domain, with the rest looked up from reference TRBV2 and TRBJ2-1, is EPEVTQTPSHQVTQMGQEVILRCVPISNHLYFYWYRQILGQKVEFLVSFYNNEISEKSEIFDDQFSVERPDGSNFTLKIRSTKLEDSAMYFCASRRGGANRYNEQFFGPGTRLTVL.

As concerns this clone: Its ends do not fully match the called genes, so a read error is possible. The CDR3 protein is CATSQGVVTNEKLFF. The CDR3 coding sequence is TGTGCCACCAGTCAGGGGGTGGTTACTAATGAAAAACTGTTTTTT. The rearrangement links TRBV25-1 to TRBJ1-4; 7 bases fit TRBD1. The CDR3 runs 15 residues. Germline V gives CDR1 MGHDK, CDR2 SYGVNS. Drawing the rest from reference TRBV25-1 and TRBJ1-4, the complete variable domain is EADIYQTPRYLVIGTGKKITLECSQTMGHDKMYWYQQDPGMELHLIHYSYGVNSTEKGDLSSESTVSRIRTEHFPLTLESARPSHTSQYLCATSQGVVTNEKLFFGSGTQLSVL.

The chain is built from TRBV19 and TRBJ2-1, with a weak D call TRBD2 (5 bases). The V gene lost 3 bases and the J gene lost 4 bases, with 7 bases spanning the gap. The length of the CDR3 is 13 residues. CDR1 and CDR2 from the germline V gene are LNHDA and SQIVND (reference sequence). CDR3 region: CASSIGGYNEQFF. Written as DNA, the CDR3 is TGTGCCAGTAGTATTGGCGGGTACAATGAGCAGTTCTTC. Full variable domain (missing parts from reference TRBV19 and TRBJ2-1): DGGITQSPKYLFRKEGQNVTLSCEQNLNHDAMYWYRQDPGQGLRLIYYSQIVNDFQKGDIAEGYSVSREKKESFPLTVTSAQKNPTAFYLCASSIGGYNEQFFGPGTRLTVL.

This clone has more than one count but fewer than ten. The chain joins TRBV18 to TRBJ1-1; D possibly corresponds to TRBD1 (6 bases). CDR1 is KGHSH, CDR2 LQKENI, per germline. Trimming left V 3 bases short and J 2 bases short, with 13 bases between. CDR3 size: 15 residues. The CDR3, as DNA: TGTGCCAGCTCACCCTCGAGGACAGCTAACACTGAAGCTTTCTTT. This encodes CASSPSRTANTEAFF.

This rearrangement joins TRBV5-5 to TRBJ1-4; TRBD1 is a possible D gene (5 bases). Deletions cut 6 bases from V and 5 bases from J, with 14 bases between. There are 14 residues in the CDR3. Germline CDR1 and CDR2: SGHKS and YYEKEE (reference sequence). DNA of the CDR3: TGTGCCAGCACCCAGGGACCCTTAAATGAAAAACTGTTTTTT. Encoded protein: CASTQGPLNEKLFF.

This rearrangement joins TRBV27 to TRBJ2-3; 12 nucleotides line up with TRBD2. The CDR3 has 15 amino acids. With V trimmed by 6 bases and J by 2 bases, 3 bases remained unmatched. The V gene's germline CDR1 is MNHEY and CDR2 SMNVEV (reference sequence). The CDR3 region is CASRRLAGATDTQYF. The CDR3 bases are TGTGCCAGCAGGCGACTAGCGGGGGCCACAGATACGCAGTATTTT.

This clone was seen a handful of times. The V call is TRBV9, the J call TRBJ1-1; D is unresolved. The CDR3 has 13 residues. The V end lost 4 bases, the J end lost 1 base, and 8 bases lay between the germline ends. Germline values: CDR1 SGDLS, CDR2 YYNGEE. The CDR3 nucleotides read TGTGCCAGCAGCACCCGACAGAACACTGAAGCTTTCTTT. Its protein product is CASSTRQNTEAFF.

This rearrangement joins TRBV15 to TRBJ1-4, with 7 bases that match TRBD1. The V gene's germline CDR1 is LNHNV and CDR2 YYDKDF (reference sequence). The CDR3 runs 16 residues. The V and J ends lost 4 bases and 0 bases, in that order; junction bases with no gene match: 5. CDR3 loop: CATSTGQSPTNEKLFF. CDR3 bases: TGTGCCACCAGCACGGGACAGAGCCCAACTAATGAAAAACTGTTTTTT.

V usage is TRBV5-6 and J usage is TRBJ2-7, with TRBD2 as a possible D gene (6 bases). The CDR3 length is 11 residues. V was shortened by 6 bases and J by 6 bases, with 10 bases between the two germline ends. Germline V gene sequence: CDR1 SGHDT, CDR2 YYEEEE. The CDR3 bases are TGTGCCAGCACCCGGGGAGGCGAGCAGTACTTC. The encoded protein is CASTRGGEQYF. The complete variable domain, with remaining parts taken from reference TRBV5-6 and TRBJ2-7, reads DAGVTQSPTHLIKTRGQQVTLRCSPKSGHDTVSWYQQALGQGPQFIFQYYEEEERQRGNFPDRFSGHQFPNYSSELNVNALLLGDSALYLCASTRGGEQYFGPGTRLTVT.

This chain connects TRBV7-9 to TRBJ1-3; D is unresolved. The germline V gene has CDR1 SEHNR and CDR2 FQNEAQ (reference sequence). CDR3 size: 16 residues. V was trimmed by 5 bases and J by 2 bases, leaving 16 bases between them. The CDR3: CASSPAGSLPGNTIYF. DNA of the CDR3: TGTGCCAGCAGCCCAGCCGGGTCTCTCCCTGGAAACACCATATATTTT.

CDR3 coding DNA: TGTGCCAGCAGCCCACTCCCTGGGGGCAGCACCGGGGAGCTGTTTTTT. This sequence encodes CASSPLPGGSTGELFF. The V call is TRBV9, the J call TRBJ2-2, with D possibly matching TRBD1 (6 bases). Trimming pared 4 bases from V and 4 bases from J, leaving 17 bases between. The germline V gene encodes CDR1 SGDLS and CDR2 YYNGEE. CDR3 length equals 16 residues.

CDR3 loop: CASTLGGAGELFF. The CDR3 nucleotides are TGTGCCAGCACCCTCGGGGGGGCCGGGGAGCTGTTTTTT. The V gene is TRBV25-1, the J gene TRBJ2-2, with TRBD2 matching over 8 bases. Trimming cost V 7 bases and J 6 bases; bases outside gene matches: 4. CDR1 and CDR2 (germline): MGHDK, SYGVNS. The length of the CDR3 is 13 residues.

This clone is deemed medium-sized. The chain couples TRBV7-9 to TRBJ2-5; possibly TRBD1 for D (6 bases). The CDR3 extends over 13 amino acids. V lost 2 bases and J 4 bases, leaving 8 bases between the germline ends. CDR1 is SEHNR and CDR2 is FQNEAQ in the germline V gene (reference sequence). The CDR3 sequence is CASSLLTGETQYF. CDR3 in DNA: TGTGCCAGCAGCTTACTGACAGGAGAGACCCAGTACTTC.

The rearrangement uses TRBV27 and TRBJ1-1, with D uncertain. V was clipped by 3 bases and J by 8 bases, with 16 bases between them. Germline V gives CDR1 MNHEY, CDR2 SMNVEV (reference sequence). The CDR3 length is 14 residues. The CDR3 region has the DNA TGTGCCAGCAGTTTCGGGGAACGGGCTTCAGAAGCTTTCTTT. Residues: CASSFGERASEAFF.

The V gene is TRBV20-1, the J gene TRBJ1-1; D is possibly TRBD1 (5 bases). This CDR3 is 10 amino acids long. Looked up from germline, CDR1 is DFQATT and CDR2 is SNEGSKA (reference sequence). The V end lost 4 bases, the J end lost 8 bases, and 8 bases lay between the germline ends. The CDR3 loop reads CSATYREAFF. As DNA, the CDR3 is TGCAGTGCTACCTACAGGGAAGCTTTCTTT.

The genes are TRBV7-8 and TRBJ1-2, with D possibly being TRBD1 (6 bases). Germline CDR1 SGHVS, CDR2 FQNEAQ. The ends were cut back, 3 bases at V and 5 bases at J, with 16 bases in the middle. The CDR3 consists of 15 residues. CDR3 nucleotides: TGTGCCAGCAGCTTCCAGGGGACCCAGGGATATGGCTACACCTTC. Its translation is CASSFQGTQGYGYTF. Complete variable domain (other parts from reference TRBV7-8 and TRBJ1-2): GAGVSQSPRYKVAKRGQDVALRCDPISGHVSLFWYQQALGQGPEFLTYFQNEAQLDKSGLPSDRFFAERPEGSVSTLKIQRTQQEDSAVYLCASSFQGTQGYGYTFGSGTRLTVV.

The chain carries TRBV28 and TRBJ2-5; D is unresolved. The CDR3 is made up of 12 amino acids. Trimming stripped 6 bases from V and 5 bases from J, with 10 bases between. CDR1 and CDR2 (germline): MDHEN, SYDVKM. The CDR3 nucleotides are TGTGCCAGCAGCCAGCGCGTTGAGACCCAGTACTTC. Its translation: CASSQRVETQYF.

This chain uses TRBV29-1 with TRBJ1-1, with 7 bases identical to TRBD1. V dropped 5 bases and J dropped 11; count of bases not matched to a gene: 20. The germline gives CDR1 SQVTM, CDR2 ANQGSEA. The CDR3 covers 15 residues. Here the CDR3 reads CSVFVGGGQGNLAFF. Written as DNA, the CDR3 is TGCAGCGTTTTTGTGGGAGGGGGCCAGGGGAATTTGGCTTTCTTT.

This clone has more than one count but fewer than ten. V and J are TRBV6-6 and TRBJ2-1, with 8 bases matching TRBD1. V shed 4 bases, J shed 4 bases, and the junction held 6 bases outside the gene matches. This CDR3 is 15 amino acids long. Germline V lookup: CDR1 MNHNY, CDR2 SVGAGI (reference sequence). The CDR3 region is CASSSSGGSYNEQFF. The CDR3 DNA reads TGTGCCAGCAGTTCTTCAGGGGGCTCGTACAATGAGCAGTTCTTC.

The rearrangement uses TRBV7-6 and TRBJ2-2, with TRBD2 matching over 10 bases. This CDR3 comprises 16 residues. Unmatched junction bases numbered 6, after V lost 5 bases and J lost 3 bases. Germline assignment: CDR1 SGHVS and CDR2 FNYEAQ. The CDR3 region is CASSLVLAGDTGELFF. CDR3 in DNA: TGTGCCAGCAGCCTGGTCCTAGCGGGAGACACCGGGGAGCTGTTTTTT.

CDR3 nucleotides: TGCGCCAGCAGCCATAACAGGGAGGGACTGTCACCCCTCCACTTT. It is translated as CASSHNREGLSPLHF. The chain employs TRBV4-1 and TRBJ1-6; TRBD1 might be the D (6 bases). This CDR3 has 15 residues. Germline values: CDR1 MGHRA, CDR2 YSYEKL. V lost 3 bases, J lost 10 bases, and 16 bases lay in between.

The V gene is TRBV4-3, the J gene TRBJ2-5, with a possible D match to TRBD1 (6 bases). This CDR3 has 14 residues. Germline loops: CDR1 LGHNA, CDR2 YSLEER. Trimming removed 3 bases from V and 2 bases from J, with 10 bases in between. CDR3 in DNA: TGCGCCAGCAGCCACGACAGGAGACAAGAGACCCAGTACTTC. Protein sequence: CASSHDRRQETQYF.

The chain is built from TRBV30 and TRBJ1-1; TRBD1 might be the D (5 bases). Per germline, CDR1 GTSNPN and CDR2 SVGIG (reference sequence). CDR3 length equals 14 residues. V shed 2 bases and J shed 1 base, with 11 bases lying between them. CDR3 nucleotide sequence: TGTGCCTGGAGTTCGATCGGACAGAACACTGAAGCTTTCTTT. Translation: CAWSSIGQNTEAFF.

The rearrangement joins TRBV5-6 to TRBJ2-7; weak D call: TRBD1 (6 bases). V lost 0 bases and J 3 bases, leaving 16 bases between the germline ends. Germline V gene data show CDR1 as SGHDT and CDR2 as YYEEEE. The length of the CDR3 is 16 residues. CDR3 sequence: CASSLDGTLSYYEQYF. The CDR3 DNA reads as TGTGCCAGCAGCTTGGATGGGACACTCTCATACTACGAGCAGTACTTC. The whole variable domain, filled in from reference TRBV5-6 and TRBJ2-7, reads DAGVTQSPTHLIKTRGQQVTLRCSPKSGHDTVSWYQQALGQGPQFIFQYYEEEERQRGNFPDRFSGHQFPNYSSELNVNALLLGDSALYLCASSLDGTLSYYEQYFGPGTRLTVT.

CDR3 protein: CASNGQGPYNEQFF. The DNA of the CDR3 is TGCGCCAGCAACGGACAGGGGCCTTACAATGAGCAGTTCTTC. This chain links TRBV23-1 with TRBJ2-1; 9 nucleotides line up with TRBD1. TRBV23-1 falls under the ORF class, with uncertain function. The CDR3 has 14 residues. J lost 4 bases, V lost 7 bases, and 5 bases had no gene match.

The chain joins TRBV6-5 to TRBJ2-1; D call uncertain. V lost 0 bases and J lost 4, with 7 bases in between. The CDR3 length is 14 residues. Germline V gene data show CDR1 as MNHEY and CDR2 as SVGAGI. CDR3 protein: CASSYSGGYNEQFF. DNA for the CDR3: TGTGCCAGCAGTTACTCTGGCGGTTACAATGAGCAGTTCTTC.

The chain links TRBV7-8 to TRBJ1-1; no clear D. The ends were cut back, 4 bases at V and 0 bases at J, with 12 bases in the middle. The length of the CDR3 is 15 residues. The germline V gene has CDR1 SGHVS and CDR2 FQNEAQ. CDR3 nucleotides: TGTGCCAGCAGCTCAGGTCCCCGCATGAACACTGAAGCTTTCTTT. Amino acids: CASSSGPRMNTEAFF.